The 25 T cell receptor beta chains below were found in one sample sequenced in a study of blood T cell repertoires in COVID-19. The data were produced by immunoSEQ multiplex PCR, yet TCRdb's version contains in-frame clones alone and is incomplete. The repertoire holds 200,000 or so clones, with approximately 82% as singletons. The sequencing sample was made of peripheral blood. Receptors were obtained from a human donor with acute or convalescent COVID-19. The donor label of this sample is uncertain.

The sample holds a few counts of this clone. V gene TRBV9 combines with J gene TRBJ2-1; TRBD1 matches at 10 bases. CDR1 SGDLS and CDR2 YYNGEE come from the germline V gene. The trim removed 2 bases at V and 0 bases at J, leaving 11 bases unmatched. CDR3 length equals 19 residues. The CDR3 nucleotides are TGTGCCAGCAGCGTTCCCGGGACAGGGGTGGAGAGCTCCTACAATGAGCAGTTCTTC. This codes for CASSVPGTGVESSYNEQFF.

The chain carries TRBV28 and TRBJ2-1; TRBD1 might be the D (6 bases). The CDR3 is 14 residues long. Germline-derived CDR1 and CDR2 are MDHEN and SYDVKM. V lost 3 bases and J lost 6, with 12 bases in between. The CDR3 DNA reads TGTGCCAGCAGTTTGTTCTCCAGGGGCAATGAGCAGTTCTTC. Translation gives CASSLFSRGNEQFF. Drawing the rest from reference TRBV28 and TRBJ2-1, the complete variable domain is DVKVTQSSRYLVKRTGEKVFLECVQDMDHENMFWYRQDPGLGLRLIYFSYDVKMKEKGDIPEGYSVSREKKERFSLILESASTNQTSMYLCASSLFSRGNEQFFGPGTRLTVL.

CDR3 residues: CASLGLPAYNEQFF. CDR3 DNA: TGTGCCAGCTTGGGACTCCCAGCCTACAATGAGCAGTTCTTC. The chain couples TRBV28 to TRBJ2-1, with a weak D call TRBD2 (6 bases). The CDR3 is made up of 14 amino acids. Germline V gene sequence: CDR1 MDHEN, CDR2 SYDVKM. Trimming took 8 bases from V and 2 from J, leaving 13 bases between them. The entire variable domain, with the rest obtained from reference TRBV28 and TRBJ2-1, is as follows: DVKVTQSSRYLVKRTGEKVFLECVQDMDHENMFWYRQDPGLGLRLIYFSYDVKMKEKGDIPEGYSVSREKKERFSLILESASTNQTSMYLCASLGLPAYNEQFFGPGTRLTVL.

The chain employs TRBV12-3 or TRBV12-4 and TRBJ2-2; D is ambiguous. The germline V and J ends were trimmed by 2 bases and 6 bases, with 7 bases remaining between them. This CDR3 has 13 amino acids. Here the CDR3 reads CASSLILSGELFF. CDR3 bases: TGTGCCAGCAGTTTAATTCTGTCCGGGGAGCTGTTTTTT.

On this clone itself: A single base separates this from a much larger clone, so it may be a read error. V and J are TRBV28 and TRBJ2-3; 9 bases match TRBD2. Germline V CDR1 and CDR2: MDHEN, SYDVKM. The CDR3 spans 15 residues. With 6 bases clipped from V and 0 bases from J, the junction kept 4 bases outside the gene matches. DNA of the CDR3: TGTGCCAGCAGCCGTACTAGCGGGAGCACAGATACGCAGTATTTT. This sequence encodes CASSRTSGSTDTQYF.

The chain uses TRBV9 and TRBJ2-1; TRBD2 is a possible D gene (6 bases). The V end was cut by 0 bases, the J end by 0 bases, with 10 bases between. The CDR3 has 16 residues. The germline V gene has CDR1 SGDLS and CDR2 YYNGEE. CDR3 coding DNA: TGTGCCAGCAGCGTAGAGGGACTTTACTCCTACAATGAGCAGTTCTTC. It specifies CASSVEGLYSYNEQFF.

The CDR3 nucleotides are TGTGCCAGCAGCGTAGAGCCTGACTATGGCTACACCTTC. As protein: CASSVEPDYGYTF. The rearrangement links TRBV9 to TRBJ1-2; D is unresolved. The length of the CDR3 is 13 residues. The ends were cut back, 0 bases at V and 3 bases at J, with 6 bases in the middle. Germline V CDR1 and CDR2: SGDLS, YYNGEE.

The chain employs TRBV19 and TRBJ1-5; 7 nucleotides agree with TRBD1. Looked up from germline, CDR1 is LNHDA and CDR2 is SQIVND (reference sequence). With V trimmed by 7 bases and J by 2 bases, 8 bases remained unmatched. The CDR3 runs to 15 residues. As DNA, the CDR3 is TGTGCCAGTACTACCTGGGACAGTCGCAATCAGCCCCAGCATTTT. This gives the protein CASTTWDSRNQPQHF.

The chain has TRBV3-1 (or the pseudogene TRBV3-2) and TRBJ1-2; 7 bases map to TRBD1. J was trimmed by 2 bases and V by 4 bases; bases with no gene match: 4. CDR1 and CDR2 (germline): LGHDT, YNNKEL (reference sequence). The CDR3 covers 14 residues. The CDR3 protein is CASSRDSNNYGYTF. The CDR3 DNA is TGTGCCAGCAGCCGGGACAGCAACAACTATGGCTACACCTTC.

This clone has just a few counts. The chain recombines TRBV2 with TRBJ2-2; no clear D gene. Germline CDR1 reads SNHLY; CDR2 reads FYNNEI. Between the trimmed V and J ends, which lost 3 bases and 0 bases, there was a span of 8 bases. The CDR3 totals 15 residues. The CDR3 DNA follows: TGTGCCAGCAGTGATCACAGTCCGAACACCGGGGAGCTGTTTTTT. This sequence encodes CASSDHSPNTGELFF.

The DNA of the CDR3 is TGTGCCAGCAGCTTGGGACAGGGGGCAAACATTCAGTACTTC. This translates into CASSLGQGANIQYF. The V call is TRBV7-2, the J call TRBJ2-4, with 12 nucleotides matching TRBD1. CDR1 and CDR2 from the germline V gene are SGHTA and FQGNSA. V lost 3 bases to trimming and J lost 6 bases; unmatched junction nucleotides: 0. The CDR3 length is 14 residues.

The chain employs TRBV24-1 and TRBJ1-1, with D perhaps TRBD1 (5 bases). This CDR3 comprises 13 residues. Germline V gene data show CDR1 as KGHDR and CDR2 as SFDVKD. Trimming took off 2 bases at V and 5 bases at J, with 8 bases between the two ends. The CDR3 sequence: CATSDSGGTEAFF. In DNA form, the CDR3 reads TGTGCCACCAGTGATTCCGGGGGAACTGAAGCTTTCTTT.

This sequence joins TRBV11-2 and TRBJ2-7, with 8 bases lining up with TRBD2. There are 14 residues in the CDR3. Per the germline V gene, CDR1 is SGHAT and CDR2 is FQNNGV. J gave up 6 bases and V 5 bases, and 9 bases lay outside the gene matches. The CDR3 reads CASSVRQAGAEQYF. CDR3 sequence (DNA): TGTGCCAGCAGCGTCCGTCAAGCGGGAGCCGAGCAGTACTTC.

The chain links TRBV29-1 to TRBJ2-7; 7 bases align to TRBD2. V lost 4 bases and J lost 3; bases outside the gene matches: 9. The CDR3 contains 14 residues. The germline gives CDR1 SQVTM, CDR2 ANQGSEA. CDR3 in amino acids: CSVGGGGRFYEQYF. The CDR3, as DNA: TGCAGCGTTGGTGGGGGAGGGAGGTTCTACGAGCAGTACTTC.

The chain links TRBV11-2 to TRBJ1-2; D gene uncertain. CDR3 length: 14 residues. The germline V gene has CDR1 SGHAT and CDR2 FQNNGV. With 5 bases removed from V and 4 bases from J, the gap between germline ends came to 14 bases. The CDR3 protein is CASSQPDGGYGYTF. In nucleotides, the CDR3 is TGTGCCAGCAGCCAGCCTGACGGAGGCTATGGCTACACCTTC.

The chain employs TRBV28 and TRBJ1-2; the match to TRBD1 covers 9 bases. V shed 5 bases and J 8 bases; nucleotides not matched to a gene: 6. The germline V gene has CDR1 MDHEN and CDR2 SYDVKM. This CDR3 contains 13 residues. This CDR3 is CASSPHRGQGYTF. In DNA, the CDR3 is TGTGCCAGCAGTCCGCACAGGGGGCAAGGCTACACCTTC.

The CDR3 sequence is CASSLIQNTEAFF. In DNA, the CDR3 is TGTGCCAGCAGCTTAATTCAGAACACTGAAGCTTTCTTT. The V gene is TRBV7-6, the J gene TRBJ1-1; D is ambiguous. The CDR3 runs 13 residues. Germline assignment: CDR1 SGHVS and CDR2 FNYEAQ. V lost 2 bases and J lost 1, with 5 bases in between.

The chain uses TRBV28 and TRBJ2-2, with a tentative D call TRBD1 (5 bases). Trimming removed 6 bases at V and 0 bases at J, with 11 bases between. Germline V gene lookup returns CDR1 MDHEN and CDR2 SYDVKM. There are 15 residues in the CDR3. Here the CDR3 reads CASSRQSANTGELFF. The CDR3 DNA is TGTGCCAGCAGCCGACAGTCGGCGAACACCGGGGAGCTGTTTTTT. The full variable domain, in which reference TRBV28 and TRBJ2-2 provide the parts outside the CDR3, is DVKVTQSSRYLVKRTGEKVFLECVQDMDHENMFWYRQDPGLGLRLIYFSYDVKMKEKGDIPEGYSVSREKKERFSLILESASTNQTSMYLCASSRQSANTGELFFGEGSRLTVL.

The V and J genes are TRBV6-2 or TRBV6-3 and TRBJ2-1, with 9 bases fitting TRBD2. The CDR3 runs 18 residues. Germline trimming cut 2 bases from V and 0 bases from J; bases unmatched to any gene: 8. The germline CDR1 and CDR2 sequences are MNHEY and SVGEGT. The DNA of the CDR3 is TGTGCCAGCAGTTACGACCTAGCGGGAATCAGCTCCTACAATGAGCAGTTCTTC. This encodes CASSYDLAGISSYNEQFF.

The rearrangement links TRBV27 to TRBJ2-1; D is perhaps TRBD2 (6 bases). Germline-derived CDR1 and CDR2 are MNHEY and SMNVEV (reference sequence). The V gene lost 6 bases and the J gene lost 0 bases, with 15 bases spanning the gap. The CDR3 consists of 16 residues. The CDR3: CASSPWEDRSYNEQFF. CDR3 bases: TGTGCCAGCAGCCCCTGGGAGGATCGCTCCTACAATGAGCAGTTCTTC.

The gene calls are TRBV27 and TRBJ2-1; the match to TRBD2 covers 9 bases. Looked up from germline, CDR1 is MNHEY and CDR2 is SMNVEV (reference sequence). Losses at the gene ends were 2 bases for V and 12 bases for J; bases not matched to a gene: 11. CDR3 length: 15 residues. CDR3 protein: CASSLVSSGSFGQFF. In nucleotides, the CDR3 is TGTGCCAGCAGTTTAGTGAGTAGCGGGAGTTTTGGGCAGTTCTTC.

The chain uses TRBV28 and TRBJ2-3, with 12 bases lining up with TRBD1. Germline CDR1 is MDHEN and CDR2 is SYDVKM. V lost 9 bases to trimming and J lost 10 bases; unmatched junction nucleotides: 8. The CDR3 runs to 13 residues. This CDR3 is CASMGQGASAQYF. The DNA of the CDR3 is TGTGCCAGTATGGGACAGGGGGCAAGTGCGCAGTATTTT.

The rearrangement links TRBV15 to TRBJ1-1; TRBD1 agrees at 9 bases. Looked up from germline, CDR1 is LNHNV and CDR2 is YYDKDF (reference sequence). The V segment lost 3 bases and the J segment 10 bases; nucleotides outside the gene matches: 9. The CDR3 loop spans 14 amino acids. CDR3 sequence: CATSRPGQGRGAFF. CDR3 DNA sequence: TGTGCCACCAGCAGGCCGGGACAGGGTCGTGGAGCTTTCTTT.

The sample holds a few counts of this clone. DNA of the CDR3: TGTGCCAGCAGCGTACAGGCACCCCTGATCAGCAATCAGCCCCAGCATTTT. This sequence encodes CASSVQAPLISNQPQHF. The chain recombines TRBV9 with TRBJ1-5; D unclear. The CDR3 sequence is 17 residues long. Germline CDR1 reads SGDLS; CDR2 reads YYNGEE. Trimming removed 1 base at V and 1 base at J, with 15 bases between.

For the CDR3, the DNA is TGTGCCAGCAGCTTAGGGACAGGGGTTAATTCACCCCTCCACTTT. This encodes CASSLGTGVNSPLHF. This sequence joins TRBV7-8 and TRBJ1-6; TRBD1 aligns across 9 bases. CDR3 size: 15 residues. V shed 1 base and J 6 bases; nucleotides not matched to a gene: 1. Germline loops: CDR1 SGHVS, CDR2 FQNEAQ.